A single sample gave rise to the 22 T cell receptor beta chains below, sequenced in a study of PD-L1 blockade in urothelial cancer. Libraries were prepared by immunoSEQ multiplex PCR; TCRdb keeps only in-frame clonotypes and omits some of them. This sample yields tens of thousands of clones, of which roughly 80% are seen a single time; 2.5% to 3% belongs to the top ten. Material: PBMCs, obtained around atezolizumab (anti-PD-L1) treatment. The receptors were gathered from an older man with urothelial cancer.

This clone was found once. V is TRBV5-6 and J is TRBJ2-3, with a possible D match to TRBD2 (5 bases). Germline CDR1 reads SGHDT; CDR2 reads YYEEEE. V dropped 4 bases and J dropped 5 bases, with 8 bases sitting between them. CDR3 length: 12 amino acids. The CDR3 DNA reads TGTGCCAGCAGCGGCCGGGGAGATACGCAGTATTTT. This sequence encodes CASSGRGDTQYF.

This sequence joins TRBV5-4 and TRBJ2-1, with TRBD2 identical over 9 bases. Germline V CDR1 and CDR2: SGHNT, YYREEE (reference sequence). This CDR3 is built from 18 residues. The V gene end was trimmed by 3 bases and the J gene end by 0 bases; junction bases not matched to a gene: 10. DNA of the CDR3: TGTGCCAGCAGCTCGGGACTAGCAGGGGAAAGCTCCTACAATGAGCAGTTCTTC. Its translation is CASSSGLAGESSYNEQFF.

The chain couples TRBV28 to TRBJ2-3, with TRBD2 matching 12 bases. In germline, CDR1 is MDHEN, CDR2 SYDVKM. V was clipped by 11 bases and J by 3 bases; unmatched bases: 6. CDR3 size: 14 residues. CDR3: CAAQTSGRTDTQYF. CDR3 DNA: TGTGCCGCCCAGACTAGCGGGAGAACAGATACGCAGTATTTT. The full variable domain, its missing parts supplied by reference TRBV28 and TRBJ2-3, is DVKVTQSSRYLVKRTGEKVFLECVQDMDHENMFWYRQDPGLGLRLIYFSYDVKMKEKGDIPEGYSVSREKKERFSLILESASTNQTSMYLCAAQTSGRTDTQYFGPGTRLTVL.

The chain recombines TRBV7-9 with TRBJ2-3; D remains unclear. CDR3 length equals 13 residues. The germline V gene has CDR1 SEHNR and CDR2 FQNEAQ (reference sequence). V was shortened by 1 base and J by 4 bases, with 6 bases between the two germline ends. The CDR3 sequence is CASSLDTADTQYF. CDR3 bases: TGTGCCAGCAGCTTAGATACAGCAGATACGCAGTATTTT.

The chain carries TRBV9 and TRBJ1-2; D perhaps matches TRBD1 (5 bases). The CDR3 length is 15 residues. V lost 0 bases and J 2 bases, leaving 11 bases between the germline ends. Per germline, CDR1 SGDLS and CDR2 YYNGEE. CDR3 protein: CASSVGQGPNYGYTF. Here the CDR3 DNA reads TGTGCCAGCAGCGTAGGTCAGGGCCCAAACTATGGCTACACCTTC.

The chain's CDR3 is CASSLDGLGGNEQFF. The CDR3 DNA sequence: TGTGCCAGCAGCCTTGACGGACTGGGGGGCAATGAGCAGTTCTTC. The V call is TRBV5-5, the J call TRBJ2-1, with D perhaps TRBD2 (6 bases). Germline CDR1 reads SGHKS; CDR2 reads YYEKEE (reference sequence). The CDR3 totals 15 residues. The ends were cut back, 4 bases at V and 6 bases at J, with 17 bases in the middle. Filled out from reference TRBV5-5 and TRBJ2-1, the complete variable domain reads DAGVTQSPTHLIKTRGQQVTLRCSPISGHKSVSWYQQVLGQGPQFIFQYYEKEERGRGNFPDRFSARQFPNYSSELNVNALLLGDSALYLCASSLDGLGGNEQFFGPGTRLTVL.

This clone appeared a single time. This chain connects TRBV6-5 to TRBJ2-4; 7 nucleotides match TRBD1. CDR3 length equals 16 residues. V lost 4 bases, J lost 0 bases, and 6 bases stayed unmatched. Looked up from germline, CDR1 is MNHEY and CDR2 is SVGAGI. The CDR3 DNA reads as TGTGCCAGCAGTTCGGGACAGTTACTAGCCAAAAACATTCAGTACTTC. It codes for CASSSGQLLAKNIQYF.

This clone appeared a single time. The V and J genes are TRBV29-1 and TRBJ2-4; D is possibly TRBD2 (6 bases). Germline V gene sequence: CDR1 SQVTM, CDR2 ANQGSEA. The CDR3 is made up of 13 amino acids. Trimming cost V 3 bases and J 1 base, with 7 bases left between them. The CDR3 region has the DNA TGCAGCGTTGAGAGCGGGGCCAAAAACATTCAGTACTTC. Encoded protein: CSVESGAKNIQYF.

The rearrangement joins TRBV2 to TRBJ2-5, with D perhaps TRBD2 (6 bases). V gave up 6 bases and J gave up 4 bases, with 15 bases separating them. The CDR3 contains 14 residues. CDR1 and CDR2 from the germline V gene are SNHLY and FYNNEI. The CDR3 protein is CASRGGVLGETQYF. Here the CDR3 DNA reads TGTGCCAGCAGGGGGGGAGTTCTGGGAGAGACCCAGTACTTC.

The chain joins TRBV7-2 to TRBJ2-7, with 7 positions matching TRBD2. V lost 0 bases, J lost 1 base, and 3 bases stayed unmatched. The CDR3 is 15 residues long. Germline V gene sequence: CDR1 SGHTA, CDR2 FQGNSA. As DNA, the CDR3 is TGTGCCAGCAGCTTAGCGGCCGGGGGGTCCTACGAGCAGTACTTC. The encoded protein is CASSLAAGGSYEQYF.

This sequence joins TRBV11-2 and TRBJ2-5; 7 bases line up with TRBD2. J lost 4 bases, V lost 0 bases, and 5 bases had no gene match. This CDR3 region has 15 residues. From germline, CDR1 is SGHAT and CDR2 FQNNGV. CDR3 sequence: CASSLEGGVGETQYF. The DNA of the CDR3 is TGTGCCAGCAGCTTAGAGGGGGGGGTTGGAGAGACCCAGTACTTC.

Only a few counts were recorded for this clone. This sequence joins TRBV19 and TRBJ2-3; no clear D gene. The germline V gene encodes CDR1 LNHDA and CDR2 SQIVND (reference sequence). The CDR3 runs to 15 residues. The V and J ends lost 3 bases and 0 bases respectively, with 10 bases between them. The CDR3, as DNA: TGTGCCAGTAGTATGCAGATCTCTAGCACAGATACGCAGTATTTT. Its protein is CASSMQISSTDTQYF.

The gene calls are TRBV6-5 and TRBJ2-2; possible D gene TRBD1, 6 bases. CDR1 and CDR2 (germline): MNHEY, SVGAGI. The CDR3 is 16 residues long. With 2 bases removed from V and 4 bases from J, the gap between germline ends came to 14 bases. CDR3 amino acids: CASSYGGGRGTGELFF. DNA for the CDR3: TGTGCCAGCAGTTACGGTGGGGGCAGAGGCACCGGGGAGCTGTTTTTT.

The J gene is TRBJ2-1, the V gene TRBV5-1; D uncertain. Germline V gives CDR1 SGHRS, CDR2 YFSETQ. The CDR3 sequence is 15 residues long. V was pared by 0 bases and J by 0 bases, with 7 bases between. CDR3 region: CASSLAMSSYNEQFF. CDR3 in DNA: TGCGCCAGCAGCTTGGCTATGAGCTCCTACAATGAGCAGTTCTTC.

The chain couples TRBV2 to TRBJ1-1; D remains unclear. The CDR3 runs to 16 residues. V lost 0 bases to trimming and J lost 4 bases, with 15 bases between them. Per the germline V gene, CDR1 is SNHLY and CDR2 is FYNNEI. The CDR3, as DNA: TGTGCCAGCAGTGAAGCGCACCCGGGGAGTACCACTGAAGCTTTCTTT. This codes for CASSEAHPGSTTEAFF.

The chain joins TRBV2 to TRBJ1-1; no definite D call. The germline V and J ends were trimmed by 5 bases and 6 bases, with 13 bases remaining between them. This CDR3 has 13 amino acids. The V gene's germline CDR1 is SNHLY and CDR2 FYNNEI. The CDR3: CASSLRVRAEAFF. For the CDR3, the DNA is TGTGCCAGCAGTTTGAGGGTTAGGGCTGAAGCTTTCTTT.

The chain has TRBV10-3 and TRBJ2-7, with 9 bases aligning to TRBD2. This CDR3 is 14 amino acids long. The germline CDR1 and CDR2 sequences are ENHRY and SYGVKD. The V and J ends lost 8 bases and 5 bases, in that order; junction bases with no gene match: 10. The CDR3 DNA reads TGTGCCATCTCTGACGGCGGGAGGGGAAACGAGCAGTACTTC. It codes for CAISDGGRGNEQYF.

This clone was observed a few times. Here the CDR3 reads CASSQARDTLNTEAFF. As DNA, the CDR3 is TGTGCCAGCAGCCAAGCGAGGGACACCTTAAACACTGAAGCTTTCTTT. The J gene is TRBJ1-1, the V gene TRBV5-6, with D possibly matching TRBD1 (6 bases). The CDR3 length is 16 residues. The germline gives CDR1 SGHDT, CDR2 YYEEEE. Trimming removed 4 bases at V and 2 bases at J, with 18 bases between.

This rearrangement joins TRBV6-5 to TRBJ2-7; TRBD2 agrees at 8 bases. CDR3 length: 15 amino acids. The ends lost 6 bases at V and 4 bases at J; junction bases unmatched: 11. Germline V gene sequence: CDR1 MNHEY, CDR2 SVGAGI. CDR3 in amino acids: CASRIAGLSSYEQYF. In DNA form, the CDR3 reads TGTGCCAGCAGGATAGCGGGACTATCTTCGTACGAGCAGTACTTC.

V and J are TRBV28 and TRBJ2-3, with D maybe TRBD2 (6 bases). The V gene's germline CDR1 is MDHEN and CDR2 SYDVKM. The CDR3 contains 14 residues. V shed 3 bases and J shed 2 bases, with 9 bases lying between them. CDR3 amino acids: CASSLPGDTDTQYF. The CDR3 DNA reads as TGTGCCAGCAGTTTGCCGGGGGACACAGATACGCAGTATTTT.

This rearrangement joins TRBV7-9 to TRBJ2-3; D might be TRBD1 (6 bases). CDR1 and CDR2 (germline): SEHNR, FQNEAQ (reference sequence). Trimming stripped 1 base from V and 0 bases from J, with 8 bases between. This CDR3 is 15 amino acids long. CDR3 loop: CASSLGQGSTDTQYF. In DNA, the CDR3 is TGTGCCAGCAGCTTAGGTCAGGGGAGCACAGATACGCAGTATTTT.

This chain connects TRBV25-1 to TRBJ1-2, with TRBD1 matching 10 bases. Germline-derived CDR1 and CDR2 are MGHDK and SYGVNS. The length of the CDR3 is 14 residues. V lost 5 bases and J lost 4; bases outside the gene matches: 4. The CDR3 loop reads CASSRQGATYGYTF. As DNA, the CDR3 is TGTGCCAGCAGTAGACAGGGGGCGACCTATGGCTACACCTTC.